The 15 T cell receptor beta chains listed next were all sequenced from one sample in a study of cytomegalovirus exposure and HLA in healthy donors. Primers: 60 Vbeta forward and 13 Jbeta reverse. Some clones are missing from TCRdb's copy, which holds only in-frame ones; the method was immunoSEQ multiplex PCR. In the table there are 150,000 to 200,000 clones, approximately 72% of which are singletons. Sequencing used PBMCs. These receptors were obtained from a human donor in good health.

The chain employs TRBV5-4 and TRBJ2-7, with D possibly being TRBD1 (6 bases). Per germline, CDR1 SGHNT and CDR2 YYREEE (reference sequence). The CDR3 runs 14 residues. V was trimmed by 4 bases and J by 0 bases, leaving 11 bases between them. The DNA of the CDR3 is TGTGCCAGCAGCCCGGGACACAGCTCCTACGAGCAGTACTTC. This sequence encodes CASSPGHSSYEQYF. Using reference TRBV5-4 and TRBJ2-7 for the parts outside the CDR3, the full variable domain is ETGVTQSPTHLIKTRGQQVTLRCSSQSGHNTVSWYQQALGQGPQFIFQYYREEENGRGNFPPRFSGLQFPNYSSELNVNALELDDSALYLCASSPGHSSYEQYFGPGTRLTVT.

This clone was seen more than once but under ten times. This chain uses TRBV5-6 with TRBJ1-3; tentative D call: TRBD1 (5 bases). Germline V gene data show CDR1 as SGHDT and CDR2 as YYEEEE. The CDR3 runs 14 residues. V was shortened by 0 bases and J by 2 bases, with 6 bases between the two germline ends. CDR3 sequence reads: CASSLGGAGNTIYF. The DNA for the CDR3 is TGTGCCAGCAGCTTGGGGGGGGCTGGAAACACCATATATTTT.

The chain combines TRBV6-1 with TRBJ1-1; 9 positions agree with TRBD1. The germline CDR1 and CDR2 sequences are MNHNS and SASEGT. J was trimmed by 4 bases and V by 6 bases; bases with no gene match: 6. The length of the CDR3 is 14 residues. The CDR3 DNA reads TGTGCCAGCAGGGGACAGGGTGGGGGCACTGAAGCTTTCTTT. It is translated as CASRGQGGGTEAFF.

The V gene is TRBV11-2, the J gene TRBJ1-4; D remains ambiguous. V was clipped by 6 bases and J by 4 bases, with 6 bases between them. Germline assignment: CDR1 SGHAT and CDR2 FQNNGV. CDR3 size: 12 residues. The DNA of the CDR3 is TGTGCCAGCAGGGCCTTTAATGAAAAACTGTTTTTT. Residues: CASRAFNEKLFF.

This chain links TRBV11-2 with TRBJ1-1, with D unresolved. The V end was cut by 2 bases, the J end by 0 bases, with 4 bases between. Germline CDR1 and CDR2: SGHAT and FQNNGV. CDR3 length equals 13 residues. The CDR3 reads CASSLPLNTEAFF. Here the CDR3 DNA reads TGTGCCAGCAGCTTACCCTTGAACACTGAAGCTTTCTTT.

In this sample, this clone turned up a few times. The chain couples TRBV30 to TRBJ2-3, with 11 bases that match TRBD2. V was clipped by 0 bases and J by 9 bases; unmatched bases: 8. This CDR3 comprises 15 residues. Germline CDR1 is GTSNPN and CDR2 is SVGIG (reference sequence). CDR3 sequence (DNA): TGTGCCTGGAGTGTACAAGCTAGCGGGGGGAGGACGCAGTATTTT. Translation gives CAWSVQASGGRTQYF.

This clone was detected only a few times. This rearrangement joins TRBV29-1 to TRBJ1-2; D unclear. CDR1 is SQVTM and CDR2 is ANQGSEA in the germline V gene. Trimming took off 7 bases at V and 4 bases at J, with 16 bases between the two ends. This CDR3 is built from 13 residues. The CDR3 DNA sequence: TGCAGCGACGAAGAGGCGGCCCCCTATGGCTACACCTTC. Translation: CSDEEAAPYGYTF.

This sequence joins TRBV27 and TRBJ2-7; TRBD1 agrees at 8 bases. The CDR3 has 16 amino acids. V lost 3 bases, J lost 2 bases, and 9 bases stayed unmatched. Germline assignment: CDR1 MNHEY and CDR2 SMNVEV (reference sequence). CDR3 bases: TGTGCCAGCAGTTTGATACACGGGACAGGACCCTACGAGCAGTACTTC. Encoded protein: CASSLIHGTGPYEQYF.

The J gene is TRBJ2-6, the V gene TRBV21-1; the D call in the table, TRBD1, was not verified against the DNA. TRBV21-1 is classified as a pseudogene. The CDR3 has 18 residues. This chain's CDR3 is CASSKAQNPASGANVLTF. The CDR3 DNA sequence: TGTGCCAGCAGCAAAGCCCAGAATCCTGCCTCTGGGGCCAACGTCCTGACTTTC.

The gene calls are TRBV30 and TRBJ2-5, with no clear D. This CDR3 has 13 residues. CDR1 is GTSNPN, CDR2 SVGIG, per germline (reference sequence). The V and J ends lost 4 bases and 2 bases respectively, with 11 bases between them. CDR3 coding DNA: TGTGCCTGGACCTCGAGTAGTCAAGAGACCCAGTACTTC. This translates into CAWTSSSQETQYF.

This chain joins TRBV30 and TRBJ1-6, with a weak D call TRBD1 (6 bases). Germline V gene lookup returns CDR1 GTSNPN and CDR2 SVGIG (reference sequence). V lost 4 bases and J 7 bases, leaving 11 bases between the germline ends. The CDR3 length is 13 residues. The DNA for the CDR3 is TGTGCCTGGACCGGACAGATAAATTCACCCCTCCACTTT. Its protein product is CAWTGQINSPLHF.

V gene TRBV7-9 combines with J gene TRBJ2-3; D is perhaps TRBD2 (6 bases). Between the trimmed V and J ends, which lost 3 bases and 2 bases, there was a span of 9 bases. The CDR3 covers 14 residues. Germline V gene sequence: CDR1 SEHNR, CDR2 FQNEAQ (reference sequence). This CDR3 is CASSLEGLTDTQYF. As DNA, the CDR3 is TGTGCCAGCAGCTTGGAGGGACTCACAGATACGCAGTATTTT.

The chain has TRBV4-1 and TRBJ1-5, with D tentatively TRBD1 (5 bases). The CDR3 contains 14 residues. From germline, CDR1 is MGHRA and CDR2 YSYEKL. Trimming cost V 0 bases and J 7 bases, with 10 bases left between them. Here the CDR3 DNA reads TGCGCCAGCAGCCAAGATAGAACAGGACAGCCCCAGCATTTT. This sequence encodes CASSQDRTGQPQHF.

The CDR3, as DNA: TGCGCCAGCAGCTTGGACGGGGGGGTGCGAAATGAGCAGTTCTTC. It specifies CASSLDGGVRNEQFF. The J gene is TRBJ2-1, the V gene TRBV5-1, with TRBD2 matching 8 bases. This CDR3 comprises 15 residues. Germline V lookup: CDR1 SGHRS, CDR2 YFSETQ. Unmatched junction bases numbered 6, after V lost 0 bases and J lost 7 bases.

This sequence joins TRBV19 and TRBJ1-5, with D unclear. The CDR3 runs 13 residues. The ends were cut back, 6 bases at V and 2 bases at J, with 8 bases in the middle. The V gene's germline CDR1 is LNHDA and CDR2 SQIVND (reference sequence). Written as DNA, the CDR3 is TGTGCCAGTAGAATATTCGGCAATCAGCCCCAGCATTTT. Encoded protein: CASRIFGNQPQHF.